The following is a TCR beta chain sequence with its context. Antigen unknown. The data are from a study of beta chain features in type 1 diabetes. Study-wide results and caveats: Moderate but significant shortening of TCRB CDR3s was recorded in all four CD4+ subsets from Type 1 diabetes patients.

The CDR3 has 14 amino acids. The V gene's germline CDR1 is MNHEY and CDR2 SMNVEV (reference sequence). V lost 4 bases and J 7 bases, leaving 14 bases between the germline ends. The authors reverse transcribed all of the isolated RNA, so sequencing captured expressed TCRB transcripts. Here immunoSEQ multiplex PCR was the method, and the copy in TCRdb shows in-frame clones only, minus some. The table includes hundreds of thousands of clones, 11% to 15% detected once. The material sequenced was naive CD4+ T cells from blood. The V and J genes are TRBV27 and TRBJ2-1; D gene uncertain. The TCR sequence derives from a man between 18 and 29 years old with type 1 diabetes. The CDR3 region is CASSWGTRLNEQFF. In DNA form, the CDR3 reads TGTGCCAGCAGTTGGGGAACTCGACTGAATGAGCAGTTCTTC.